The clone carrying this TCR beta chain occurred once. In the authors' methods: For nucleated cells, counts were estimated from reference gene primer amplification. The protocol was immunoSEQ multiplex PCR, while the TCRdb copy is restricted to in-frame clones and leaves out a portion. V and J calls and clone size come straight from that table; D and trimming were deduced from the DNA. Here the sample spans some 670,000 clones, over 80% being singletons. These data originate in a study of blood T cell repertoires in COVID-19. Across the study: Whether acute or convalescent, the COVID-19 samples came from the United States, Italy and Spain. The cDNA or gDNA used as material had been derived from T cells, B-cell-depleted T cells, or PBMCs.

This CDR3 comprises 15 residues. Germline-derived CDR1 and CDR2 are SGHRS and YFSETQ. The trim removed 4 bases at V and 2 bases at J, leaving 8 bases unmatched. The sequencing sample was made of peripheral blood. This chain joins TRBV5-1 and TRBJ1-2; 7 nucleotides agree with TRBD1. The sequence derives from a woman under 30 with acute or convalescent COVID-19. As DNA, the CDR3 is TGCGCCAGCAGCCAAGACAGGGATCCAAACTATGGCTACACCTTC. This gives the protein CASSQDRDPNYGYTF. Combining the CDR3 with reference TRBV5-1 and TRBJ1-2 gives the whole variable domain KAGVTQTPRYLIKTRGQQVTLSCSPISGHRSVSWYQQTPGQGLQFLFEYFSETQRNKGNFPGRFSGRQFSNSRSEMNVSTLELGDSALYLCASSQDRDPNYGYTFGSGTRLTVV.